This TCR beta chain is from a study of T cell responses to AZD1222 COVID-19 vaccine. In germline, CDR1 is MDHEN, CDR2 SYDVKM. Trimming took off 3 bases at V and 4 bases at J, with 12 bases between the two ends. The CDR3 sequence is 15 residues long. Sequencing was performed with immunoSEQ multiplex PCR; in TCRdb, only in-frame clones are kept and a portion is missing. The sample records about 45,000 clones, around 80% being singletons. Sequencing used peripheral blood, obtained 28 days after the second dose of the MenACWY control vaccine. The V gene is TRBV28, the J gene TRBJ1-4; D unclear. This TCR was recovered from an adult who received the MenACWY meningococcal vaccine as a control. CDR3 region: CASSFGRTLNEKLFF. CDR3 DNA: TGTGCCAGCAGTTTCGGACGGACTCTTAATGAAAAACTGTTTTTT. Supplemented by reference TRBV28 and TRBJ1-4, the full variable domain reads DVKVTQSSRYLVKRTGEKVFLECVQDMDHENMFWYRQDPGLGLRLIYFSYDVKMKEKGDIPEGYSVSREKKERFSLILESASTNQTSMYLCASSFGRTLNEKLFFGSGTQLSVL.